The 4 T cell receptor beta chains below all came from one sample that was sequenced in a study of cytomegalovirus exposure and HLA in healthy donors. It was with 60 Vbeta and 13 Jbeta primers that the PCR ran. TCRdb keeps only in-frame clones here, not all; method: immunoSEQ multiplex PCR. Among some 120,000 clones listed, 72% were seen once. The sequenced sample consisted of PBMCs. These receptors all stem from a man between 25 and 39 years old in good health and CMV-seronegative.

The chain combines TRBV6-4 with TRBJ2-2; D is unclear. Germline CDR1 reads MRHNA; CDR2 reads SNTAGT. The V end lost 6 bases, the J end lost 8 bases, and 10 bases lay between the germline ends. There are 12 residues in the CDR3. The CDR3 reads CASRGEKGELFF. As DNA, the CDR3 is TGTGCCAGCAGGGGCGAGAAAGGGGAGCTGTTTTTT.

The rearrangement joins TRBV2 to TRBJ1-1; D uncertain. The CDR3 has 14 amino acids. V was shortened by 5 bases and J by 5 bases, with 15 bases between the two germline ends. Germline lookup yields CDR1 SNHLY and CDR2 FYNNEI. This CDR3 reads CASSPSSPQTEAFF. CDR3 DNA: TGTGCCAGCAGTCCATCCTCTCCACAGACTGAAGCTTTCTTT.

The rearrangement uses TRBV15 and TRBJ2-6, with D possibly being TRBD2 (6 bases). The CDR3 runs to 15 residues. CDR1 is LNHNV and CDR2 is YYDKDF in the germline V gene (reference sequence). V shed 5 bases and J shed 2 bases, with 10 bases lying between them. In nucleotides, the CDR3 is TGTGCCACCAGCCACGGAGGGACTGGGGCCAACGTCCTGACTTTC. Its protein product is CATSHGGTGANVLTF.

V is TRBV11-2 and J is TRBJ2-6, with TRBD2 matching 9 bases. After removal of 3 bases from V and 2 bases from J, the junction contained 5 bases not matched to a gene. The CDR3 contains 17 residues. The germline CDR1 and CDR2 sequences are SGHAT and FQNNGV. The CDR3 nucleotides are TGTGCCAGCAGCTTCGGACTAGCGCCCGCTGGGGCCAACGTCCTGACTTTC. This encodes CASSFGLAPAGANVLTF.